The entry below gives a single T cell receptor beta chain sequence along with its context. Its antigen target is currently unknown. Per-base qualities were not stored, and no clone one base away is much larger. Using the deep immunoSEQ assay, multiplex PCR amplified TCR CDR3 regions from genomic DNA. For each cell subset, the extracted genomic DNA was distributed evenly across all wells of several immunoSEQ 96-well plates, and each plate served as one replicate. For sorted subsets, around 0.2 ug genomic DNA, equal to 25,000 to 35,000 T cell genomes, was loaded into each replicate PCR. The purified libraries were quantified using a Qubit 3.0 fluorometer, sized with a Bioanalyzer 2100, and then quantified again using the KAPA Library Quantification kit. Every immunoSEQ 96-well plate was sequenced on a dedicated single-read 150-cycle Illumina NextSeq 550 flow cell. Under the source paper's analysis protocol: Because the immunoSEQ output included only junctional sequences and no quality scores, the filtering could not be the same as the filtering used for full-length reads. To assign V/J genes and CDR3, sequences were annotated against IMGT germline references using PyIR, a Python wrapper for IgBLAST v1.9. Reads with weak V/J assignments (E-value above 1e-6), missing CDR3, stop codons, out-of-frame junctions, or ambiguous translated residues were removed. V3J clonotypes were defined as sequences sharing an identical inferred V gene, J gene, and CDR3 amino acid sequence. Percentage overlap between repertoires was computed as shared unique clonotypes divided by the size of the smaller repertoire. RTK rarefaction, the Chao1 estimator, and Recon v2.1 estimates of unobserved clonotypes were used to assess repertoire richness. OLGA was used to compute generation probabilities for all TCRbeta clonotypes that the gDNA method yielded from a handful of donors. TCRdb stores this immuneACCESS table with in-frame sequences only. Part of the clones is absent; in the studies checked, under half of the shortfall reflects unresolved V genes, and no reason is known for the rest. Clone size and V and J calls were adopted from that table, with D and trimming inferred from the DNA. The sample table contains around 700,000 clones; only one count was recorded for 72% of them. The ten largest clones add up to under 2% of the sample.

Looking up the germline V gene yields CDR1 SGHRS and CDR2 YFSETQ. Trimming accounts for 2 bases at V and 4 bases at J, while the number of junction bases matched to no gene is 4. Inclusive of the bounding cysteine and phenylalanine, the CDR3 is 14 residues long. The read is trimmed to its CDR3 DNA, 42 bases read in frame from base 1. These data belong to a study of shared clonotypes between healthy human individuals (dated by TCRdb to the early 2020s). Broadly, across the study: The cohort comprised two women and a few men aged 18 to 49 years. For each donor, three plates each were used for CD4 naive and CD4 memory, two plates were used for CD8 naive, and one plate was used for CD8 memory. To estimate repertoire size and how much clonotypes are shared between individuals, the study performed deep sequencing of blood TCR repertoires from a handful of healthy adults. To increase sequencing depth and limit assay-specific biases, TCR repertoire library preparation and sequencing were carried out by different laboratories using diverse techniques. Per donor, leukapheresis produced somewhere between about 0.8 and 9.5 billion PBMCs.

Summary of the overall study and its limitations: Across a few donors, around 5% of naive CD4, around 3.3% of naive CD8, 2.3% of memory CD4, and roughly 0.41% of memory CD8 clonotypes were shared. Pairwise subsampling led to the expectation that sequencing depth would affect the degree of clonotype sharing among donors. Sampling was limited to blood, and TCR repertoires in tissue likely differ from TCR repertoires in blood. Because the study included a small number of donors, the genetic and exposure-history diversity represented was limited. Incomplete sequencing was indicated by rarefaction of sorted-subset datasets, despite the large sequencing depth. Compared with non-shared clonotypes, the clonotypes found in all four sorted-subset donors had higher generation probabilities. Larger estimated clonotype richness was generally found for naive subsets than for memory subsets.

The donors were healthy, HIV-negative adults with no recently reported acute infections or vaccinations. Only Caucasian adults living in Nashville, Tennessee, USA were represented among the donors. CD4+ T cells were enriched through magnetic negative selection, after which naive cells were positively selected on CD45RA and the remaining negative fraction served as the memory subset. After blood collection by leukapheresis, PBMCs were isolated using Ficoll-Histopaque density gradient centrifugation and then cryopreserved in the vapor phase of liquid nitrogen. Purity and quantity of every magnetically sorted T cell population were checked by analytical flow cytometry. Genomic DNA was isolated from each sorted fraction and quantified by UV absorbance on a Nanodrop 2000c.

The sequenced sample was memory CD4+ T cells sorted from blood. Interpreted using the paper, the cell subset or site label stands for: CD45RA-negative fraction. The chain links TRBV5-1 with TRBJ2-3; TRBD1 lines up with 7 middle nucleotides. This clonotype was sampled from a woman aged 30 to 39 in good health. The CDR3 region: CASSLPDRADTQYF. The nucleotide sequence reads TGCGCCAGCAGCTTACCCGACAGGGCAGATACGCAGTATTTT.